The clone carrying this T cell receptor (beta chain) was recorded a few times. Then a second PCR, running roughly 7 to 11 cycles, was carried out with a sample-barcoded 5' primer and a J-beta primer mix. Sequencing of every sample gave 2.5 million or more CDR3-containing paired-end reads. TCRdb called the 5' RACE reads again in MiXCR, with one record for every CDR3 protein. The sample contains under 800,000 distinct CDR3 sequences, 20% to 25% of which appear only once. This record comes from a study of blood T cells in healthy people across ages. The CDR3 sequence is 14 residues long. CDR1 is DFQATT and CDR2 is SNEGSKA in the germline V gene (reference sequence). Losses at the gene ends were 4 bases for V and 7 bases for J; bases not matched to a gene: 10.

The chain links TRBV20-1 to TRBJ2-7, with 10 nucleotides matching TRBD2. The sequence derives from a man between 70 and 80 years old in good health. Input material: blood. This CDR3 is CSATSAGGPGEQYF. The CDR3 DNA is TGCAGTGCTACATCAGCGGGAGGGCCGGGGGAGCAGTACTTC.